This TCR beta chain was sequenced for a study of control samples from healthy donors and cancer patients. Data came from immunoSEQ multiplex PCR; TCRdb stores just in-frame clones and leaves some out. Here the sample spans 150,000 to 200,000 clones, around 88% being singletons. Trimming took 2 bases from V and 0 from J, leaving 11 bases between them. This CDR3 contains 16 residues. Germline CDR1 and CDR2: SGHAT and FQNNGV. The specimen was blood. The rearrangement links TRBV11-2 to TRBJ1-3; D not resolved. The clonotype was recovered from a man between 18 and 35 years old in good health. CDR3 in DNA: TGTGCCAGCAGCTTAATGAGCGCAATCTCTGGAAACACCATATATTTT. Translating gives CASSLMSAISGNTIYF.